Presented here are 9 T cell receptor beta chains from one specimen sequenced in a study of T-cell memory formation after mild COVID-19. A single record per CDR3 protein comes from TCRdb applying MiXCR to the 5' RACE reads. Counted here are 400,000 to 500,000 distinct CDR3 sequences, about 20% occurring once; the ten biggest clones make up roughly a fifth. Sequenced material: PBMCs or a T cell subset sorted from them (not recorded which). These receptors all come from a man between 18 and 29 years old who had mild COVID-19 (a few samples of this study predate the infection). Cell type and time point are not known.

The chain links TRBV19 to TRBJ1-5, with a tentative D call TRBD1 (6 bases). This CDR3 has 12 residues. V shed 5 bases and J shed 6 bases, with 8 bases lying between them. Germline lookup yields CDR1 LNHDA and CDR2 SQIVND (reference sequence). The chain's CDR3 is CASSWTAQPQHF. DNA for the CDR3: TGTGCCAGTAGTTGGACAGCTCAGCCCCAGCATTTT.

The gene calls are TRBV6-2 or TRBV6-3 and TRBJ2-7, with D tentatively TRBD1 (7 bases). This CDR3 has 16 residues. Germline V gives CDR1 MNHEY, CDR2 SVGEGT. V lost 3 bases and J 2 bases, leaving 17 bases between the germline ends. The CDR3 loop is CASSYFRGTEPYEQYF. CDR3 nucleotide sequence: TGTGCCAGCAGTTATTTCAGGGGGACTGAACCCTACGAGCAGTACTTC.

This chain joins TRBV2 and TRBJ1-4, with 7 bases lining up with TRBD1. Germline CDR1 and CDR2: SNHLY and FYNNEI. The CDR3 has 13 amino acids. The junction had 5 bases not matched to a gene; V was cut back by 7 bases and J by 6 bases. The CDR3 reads CASKAGGDEKLFF. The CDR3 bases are TGTGCCAGCAAGGCAGGGGGGGATGAAAAACTGTTTTTT.

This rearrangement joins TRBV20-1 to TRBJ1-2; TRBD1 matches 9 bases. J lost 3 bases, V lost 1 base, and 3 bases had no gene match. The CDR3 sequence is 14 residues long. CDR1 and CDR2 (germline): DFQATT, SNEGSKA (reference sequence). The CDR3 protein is CSARVWTGDYGYTF. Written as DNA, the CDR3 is TGCAGTGCTAGAGTTTGGACAGGGGACTATGGCTACACCTTC.

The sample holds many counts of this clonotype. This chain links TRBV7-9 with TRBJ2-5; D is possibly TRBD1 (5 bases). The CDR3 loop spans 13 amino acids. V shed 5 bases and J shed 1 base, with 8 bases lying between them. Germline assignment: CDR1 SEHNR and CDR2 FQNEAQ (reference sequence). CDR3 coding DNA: TGTGCCAGCAGCCGACAGCCCCAAGAGACCCAGTACTTC. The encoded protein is CASSRQPQETQYF.

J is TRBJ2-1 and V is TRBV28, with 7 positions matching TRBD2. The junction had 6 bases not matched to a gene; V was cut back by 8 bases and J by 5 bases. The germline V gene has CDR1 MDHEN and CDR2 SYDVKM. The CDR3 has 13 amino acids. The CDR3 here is CASGGVNDNEQFF. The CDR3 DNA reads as TGTGCCAGCGGGGGGGTGAACGACAATGAGCAGTTCTTC.

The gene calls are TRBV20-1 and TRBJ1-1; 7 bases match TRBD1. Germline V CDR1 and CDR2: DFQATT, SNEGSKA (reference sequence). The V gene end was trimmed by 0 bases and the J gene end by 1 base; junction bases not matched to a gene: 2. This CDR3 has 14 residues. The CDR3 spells CSAREGDRNTEAFF. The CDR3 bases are TGCAGTGCTAGAGAGGGGGACAGGAACACTGAAGCTTTCTTT.

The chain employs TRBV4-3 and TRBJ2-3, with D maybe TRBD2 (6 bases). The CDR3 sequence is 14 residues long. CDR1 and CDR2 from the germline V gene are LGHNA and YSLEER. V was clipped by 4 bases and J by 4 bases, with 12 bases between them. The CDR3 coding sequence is TGCGCCAGCAGCCCAAGATGGGGGGCAGATACGCAGTATTTT. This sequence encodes CASSPRWGADTQYF.

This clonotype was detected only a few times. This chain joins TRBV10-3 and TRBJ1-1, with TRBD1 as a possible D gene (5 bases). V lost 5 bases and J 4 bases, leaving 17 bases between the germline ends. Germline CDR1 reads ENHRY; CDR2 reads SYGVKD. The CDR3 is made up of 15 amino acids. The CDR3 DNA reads TGTGCCATCAGTCCCAGTGCGGGGGTAACCACTGAAGCTTTCTTT. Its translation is CAISPSAGVTTEAFF.